This T cell receptor beta chain is drawn from a study of T cell responses to AZD1222 COVID-19 vaccine. Study context: Second-dose intervals of approximately 4 or approximately 12 weeks were pooled.

Germline values: CDR1 SNHLY, CDR2 FYNNEI. This CDR3 region has 12 residues. Trimming shortened V by 5 bases and J by 8 bases, and 10 bases separated the two germline ends. Study findings and constraints: Only a handful of AZD1222 recipients were seropositive at baseline. The donors showed a predominance of white British ancestry and of females, with possible underestimation of clonal diversity.

This table comes from immunoSEQ multiplex PCR, and its TCRdb copy is limited to in-frame clones, with some not included. The data show 98,000 or so clones, with about 93% seen just once and about 5% held by the top ten. A word on this clone: The antigen is unknown.

Sequenced here: peripheral blood, sampled on day 0 of AZD1222 vaccination. The rearrangement joins TRBV2 to TRBJ2-1; D tentatively reads TRBD1 or TRBD2 (5 bases each). This receptor was identified in an adult in good health. The CDR3 region has the DNA TGTGCCAGCAGTCCGGGGCTGGATGAGCAGTTCTTC. This encodes CASSPGLDEQFF.